The T cell receptor (beta chain) described here comes from a study of blood T cell repertoires in COVID-19. Germline V gene data show CDR1 as KGHSH and CDR2 as LQKENI. The CDR3 has 14 residues. V lost 4 bases and J 6 bases, leaving 16 bases between the germline ends. Method: immunoSEQ multiplex PCR; TCRdb's copy keeps in-frame clones and lacks some. Of some 210,000 clones in the sample, roughly four fifths were seen once. The sequence was obtained from a woman aged 45-60 years with active or convalescent COVID-19. The V and J genes are TRBV18 and TRBJ2-7, with D perhaps matching TRBD1 (5 bases). The sequenced sample was peripheral blood. DNA for the CDR3: TGTGCCAGCTCACGCCTAGACAGTTCTGGCGAGCAGTACTTC. Protein product: CASSRLDSSGEQYF.